These 10 T cell receptor beta chains were sequenced from one sample in a study of OX40 agonist ivuxolimab in advanced cancers. The assay was immunoSEQ multiplex PCR, and TCRdb's table has in-frame clones only and misses some. The sample has more than 40,000 clones, about 90% seen once. The source material was CD4+ or CD8+ T cells sorted from blood, sampled in a trial of the OX40 agonist ivuxolimab. The receptors were sampled from an adult with an advanced solid tumor such as melanoma, head and neck, liver or kidney cancer.

This clone was counted only a few times. This chain joins TRBV7-9 and TRBJ1-3; possible D gene TRBD1, 6 bases. Trimming removed 2 bases from V and 0 bases from J, with 8 bases in between. The germline V gene encodes CDR1 SEHNR and CDR2 FQNEAQ (reference sequence). The CDR3 extends over 15 amino acids. CDR3 residues: CASSLQGLSGNTIYF. The DNA for the CDR3 is TGTGCCAGCAGCTTACAGGGGCTCTCTGGAAACACCATATATTTT.

The V gene is TRBV5-1, the J gene TRBJ2-7, with a weak D call TRBD1 (7 bases). This CDR3 is 14 amino acids long. V lost 0 bases and J 5 bases, leaving 12 bases between the germline ends. CDR1 is SGHRS and CDR2 is YFSETQ in the germline V gene. The CDR3 loop is CASSLVARGDEQYF. Written as DNA, the CDR3 is TGCGCCAGCAGCTTGGTCGCCAGGGGGGACGAGCAGTACTTC.

This chain connects TRBV9 to TRBJ2-1; D is uncertain. Deletions cut 0 bases from V and 5 bases from J, with 9 bases between. Germline V gene sequence: CDR1 SGDLS, CDR2 YYNGEE. The CDR3 length is 14 residues. The CDR3 bases are TGTGCCAGCAGCGTAGCTTCAAGGAACAATGAGCAGTTCTTC. Amino acid sequence: CASSVASRNNEQFF.

This chain connects TRBV30 to TRBJ2-7; 7 positions agree with TRBD2. This CDR3 comprises 13 residues. V trimming: 1 base; J trimming: 6 bases; junction bases outside the gene matches: 6. Germline V CDR1 and CDR2: GTSNPN, SVGIG (reference sequence). CDR3 residues: CAWSAAGPAEQYF. DNA of the CDR3: TGTGCCTGGAGTGCAGCGGGACCGGCCGAGCAGTACTTC.

About this clone: A junction boundary mismatches the germline segment, possibly from a read error. The rearrangement joins TRBV7-7 to TRBJ2-2, with D tentatively TRBD2 (6 bases). Germline V lookup: CDR1 SSHAT, CDR2 FNYEAQ (reference sequence). CDR3 length equals 13 residues. The CDR3 nucleotides read TGTGCTAGCAGCATTAGCGGCACCGGGGAGCTGTTTTTT. It specifies CASSISGTGELFF.

The J gene is TRBJ2-6, the V gene TRBV4-1, with TRBD1 identical over 9 bases. The CDR3 loop spans 17 amino acids. With 8 bases clipped from V and 1 base from J, the junction kept 9 bases outside the gene matches. Looked up from germline, CDR1 is MGHRA and CDR2 is YSYEKL. As DNA, the CDR3 is TGCGCCAGCGCCCCGGGACAGGGAAGGTCTGGGGCCAACGTCCTGACTTTC. It is translated as CASAPGQGRSGANVLTF.

The chain combines TRBV14 with TRBJ2-1; 15 positions match TRBD2. CDR3 size: 16 residues. The V and J ends lost 3 bases and 7 bases, in that order; junction bases with no gene match: 4. The V gene's germline CDR1 is SGHDN and CDR2 FVKESK. CDR3 sequence reads: CASSQYGTSGRNEQFF. The CDR3 DNA follows: TGTGCCAGCAGCCAGTACGGGACTAGCGGGAGGAATGAGCAGTTCTTC.

The V call is TRBV5-1, the J call TRBJ2-7; D gene unclear. CDR1 and CDR2 from the germline V gene are SGHRS and YFSETQ. V lost 4 bases, J lost 0 bases, and 14 bases lay in between. CDR3 size: 15 residues. CDR3 sequence reads: CASSPTVGISYEQYF. For the CDR3, the DNA is TGCGCCAGCAGCCCCACGGTAGGGATCTCCTACGAGCAGTACTTC.

The chain links TRBV2 to TRBJ2-5; D possibly corresponds to TRBD2 (6 bases). The CDR3 has 10 residues. V lost 6 bases and J lost 7, with 6 bases in between. CDR1 and CDR2 (germline): SNHLY, FYNNEI. CDR3 DNA: TGTGCCAGCAGGGAGGGGACCCAGTACTTC. This sequence encodes CASREGTQYF.

The chain carries TRBV7-3 and TRBJ1-2; 10 bases fit TRBD1. Trimming cost V 5 bases and J 7 bases; bases outside gene matches: 4. This CDR3 is built from 13 residues. Germline V gene data show CDR1 as SGHTA and CDR2 as FQGTGA. CDR3 in DNA: TGTGCCAGCAGCGACAGGGGGCAAGGTGGCTACACCTTC. It specifies CASSDRGQGGYTF.